This T cell receptor (beta chain) was sequenced for a study of cytomegalovirus exposure and HLA in healthy donors. Study information: A data release that came early held approximately 92 million unique TCRs from HLA-typed donors.

Primers for the PCR totalled 60 Vbeta and 13 Jbeta. Data came from immunoSEQ multiplex PCR; TCRdb stores just in-frame clones and leaves some out. The table shows under 70,000 clones, with about 80% occurring only once. The sequencing input was PBMCs. The sequence came from a man aged 50-59 years in good health and CMV-seronegative.

CDR3 residues: CASSLGGGYEQYF. The CDR3 DNA sequence: TGTGCCAGCAGCTTAGGGGGGGGGTACGAGCAGTACTTC. V usage is TRBV7-2 and J usage is TRBJ2-7, with 7 bases aligning to TRBD2. V shed 1 base, J shed 4 bases, and the junction held 1 base outside the gene matches. The germline V gene encodes CDR1 SGHTA and CDR2 FQGNSA. This CDR3 contains 13 residues.